This T cell receptor (beta chain) was sequenced in a study of blood T cell repertoires in COVID-19. Study background: Whether acute or convalescent, the COVID-19 samples came from the United States, Italy and Spain.

Some clones are missing from TCRdb's copy, which holds only in-frame ones; the method was immunoSEQ multiplex PCR. The sample carries more than 30,000 clones, 87% recorded once. The germline V gene encodes CDR1 GTSNPN and CDR2 SVGIG (reference sequence). V dropped 5 bases and J dropped 11 bases, with 15 bases sitting between them. The CDR3 runs 11 residues. The origin of this receptor is a middle-aged man with active or convalescent COVID-19. This chain links TRBV30 with TRBJ1-1, with D unclear. The sequencing input was peripheral blood. CDR3 loop: CAWGEGVGAFF. The CDR3 coding sequence is TGTGCCTGGGGGGAAGGAGTTGGCGCTTTCTTT.